This entry is about one T cell receptor (beta chain). Its antigen is unidentified. Amplification used 60 Vbeta primers and 13 Jbeta primers. The repertoire was sequenced with immunoSEQ multiplex PCR; TCRdb's copy has only in-frame clones and lacks some. The table includes about 140,000 clones, 65% to 90% detected once. This specimen comes from a study of cytomegalovirus exposure and HLA in healthy donors. Study-level points and caveats: Reportedly, diagnosis of cytomegalovirus status by the classifier showed high specificity and sensitivity.

Germline V gene lookup returns CDR1 SGDLS and CDR2 YYNGEE. The CDR3 length is 14 residues. The trim removed 1 base at V and 5 bases at J, leaving 5 bases unmatched. This chain joins TRBV9 and TRBJ2-7, with TRBD1 identical over 8 bases. The material sequenced was PBMCs. This clonotype originated in a female donor in good health and CMV-seronegative. CDR3 sequence (DNA): TGTGCCAGCAGCGTACAGGGGGCTGAGGACGAGCAGTACTTC. Protein product: CASSVQGAEDEQYF.